This TCR beta chain was observed in a study of post-analysis software for immune sequencing data. General study points: Samples from one preparation batch, clustered by F measure, grouped strongly together. In multiple sclerosis, normalized Chao1 diversity was significantly below that of controls.

This clonotype was counted only a few times. Antigen: not known. Built from TCR beta cDNA, the libraries had unique molecular identifiers in them. The yield from roughly 1 to 10 million T cells was around 500,000 cDNA molecules in total. TCRdb passed the PCR reads through MiXCR, listing each CDR3 protein once. Of hundreds of thousands of distinct CDR3 sequences listed, around 27% are singletons. This clonotype was sampled from a girl aged 10 to 17 with multiple sclerosis. Sequenced sample: blood.

CDR3 in amino acids: CSALSGGGTDTQYF. The CDR3 DNA reads as TGCAGTGCCCTGAGCGGGGGGGGGACAGATACGCAGTATTTT. The chain has TRBV20-1 and TRBJ2-3; 10 bases are a match to TRBD2. This CDR3 has 14 amino acids. V lost 6 bases and J lost 3; bases outside the gene matches: 6. The germline V gene encodes CDR1 DFQATT and CDR2 SNEGSKA (reference sequence).